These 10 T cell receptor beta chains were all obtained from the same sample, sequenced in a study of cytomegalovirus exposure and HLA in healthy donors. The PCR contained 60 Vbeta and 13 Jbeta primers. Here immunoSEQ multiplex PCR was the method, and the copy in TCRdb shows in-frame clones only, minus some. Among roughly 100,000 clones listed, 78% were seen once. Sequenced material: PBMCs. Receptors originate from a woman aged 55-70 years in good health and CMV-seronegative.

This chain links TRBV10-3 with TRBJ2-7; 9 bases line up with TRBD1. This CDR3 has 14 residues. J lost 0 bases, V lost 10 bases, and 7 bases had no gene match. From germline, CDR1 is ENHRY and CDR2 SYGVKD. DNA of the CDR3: TGTGCCACCCAAGACAGGGGGTTCTCCTACGAGCAGTACTTC. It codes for CATQDRGFSYEQYF.

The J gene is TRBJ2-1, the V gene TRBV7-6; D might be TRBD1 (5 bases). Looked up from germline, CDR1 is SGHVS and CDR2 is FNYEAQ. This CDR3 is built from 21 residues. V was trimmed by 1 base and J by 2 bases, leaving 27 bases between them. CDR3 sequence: CASSLGLGRNYAPPAYNEQFF. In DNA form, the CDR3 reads TGTGCCAGCAGCTTAGGATTGGGGCGGAACTACGCCCCGCCGGCCTACAATGAGCAGTTCTTC.

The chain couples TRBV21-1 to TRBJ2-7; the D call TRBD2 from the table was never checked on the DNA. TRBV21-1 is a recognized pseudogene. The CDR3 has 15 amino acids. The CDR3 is CASSKQSVSSYEQYF. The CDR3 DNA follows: TGTGCCAGCAGCAAACAAAGCGTTAGCTCCTACGAGCAGTACTTC.

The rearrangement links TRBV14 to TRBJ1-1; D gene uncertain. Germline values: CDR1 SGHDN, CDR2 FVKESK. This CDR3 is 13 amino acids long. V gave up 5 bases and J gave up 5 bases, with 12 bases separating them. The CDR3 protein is CASSLSSRTEAFF. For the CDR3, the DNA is TGTGCCAGCAGCTTAAGTTCTCGGACTGAAGCTTTCTTT.

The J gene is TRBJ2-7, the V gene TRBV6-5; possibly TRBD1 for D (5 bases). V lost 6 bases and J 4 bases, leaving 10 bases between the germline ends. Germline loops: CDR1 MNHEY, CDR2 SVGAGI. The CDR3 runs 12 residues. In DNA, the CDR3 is TGTGCCAGCAGAGGACAACCATACGAGCAGTACTTC. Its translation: CASRGQPYEQYF.

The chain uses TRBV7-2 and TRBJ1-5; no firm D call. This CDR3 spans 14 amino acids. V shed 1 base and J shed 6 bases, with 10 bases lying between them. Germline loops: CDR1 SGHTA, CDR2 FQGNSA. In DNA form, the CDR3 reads TGTGCCAGCAGCTTAGGTGAGGGCGGTCAGCCCCAGCATTTT. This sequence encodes CASSLGEGGQPQHF.

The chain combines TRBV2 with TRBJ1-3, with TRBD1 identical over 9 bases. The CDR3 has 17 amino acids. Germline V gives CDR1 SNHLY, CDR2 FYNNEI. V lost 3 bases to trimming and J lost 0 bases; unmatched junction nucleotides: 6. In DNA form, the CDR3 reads TGTGCCAGCAGTGAGGCCGGGACAGGGAGCTCTGGAAACACCATATATTTT. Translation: CASSEAGTGSSGNTIYF.

The CDR3 coding sequence is TGTGCCAGCAGCGCGGGAGGGGCGCTCTATCAGCCCCAGCATTTT. Encoded protein: CASSAGGALYQPQHF. V is TRBV5-8 and J is TRBJ1-5; a possible D gene is TRBD1 (5 bases). Germline lookup yields CDR1 SGHTS and CDR2 YDEGEE. V shed 4 bases and J shed 5 bases, with 16 bases lying between them. This CDR3 region has 15 residues. The full variable domain, its missing parts supplied by reference TRBV5-8 and TRBJ1-5, is EAGVTQSPTHLIKTRGQQATLRCSPISGHTSVYWYQQALGLGLQFLLWYDEGEERNRGNFPPRFSGRQFPNYSSELNVNALELEDSALYLCASSAGGALYQPQHFGDGTRLSIL.

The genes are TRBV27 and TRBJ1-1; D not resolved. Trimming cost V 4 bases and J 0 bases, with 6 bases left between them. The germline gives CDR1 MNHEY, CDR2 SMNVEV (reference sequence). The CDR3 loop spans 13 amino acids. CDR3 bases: TGTGCCAGCAGTTCTCACATGAACACTGAAGCTTTCTTT. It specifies CASSSHMNTEAFF.

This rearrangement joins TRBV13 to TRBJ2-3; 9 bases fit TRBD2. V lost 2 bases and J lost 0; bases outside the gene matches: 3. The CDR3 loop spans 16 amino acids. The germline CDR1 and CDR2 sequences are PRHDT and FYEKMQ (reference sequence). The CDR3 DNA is TGTGCCAGCAGCTTACGAGCGGGGGGTAGCACAGATACGCAGTATTTT. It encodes CASSLRAGGSTDTQYF.